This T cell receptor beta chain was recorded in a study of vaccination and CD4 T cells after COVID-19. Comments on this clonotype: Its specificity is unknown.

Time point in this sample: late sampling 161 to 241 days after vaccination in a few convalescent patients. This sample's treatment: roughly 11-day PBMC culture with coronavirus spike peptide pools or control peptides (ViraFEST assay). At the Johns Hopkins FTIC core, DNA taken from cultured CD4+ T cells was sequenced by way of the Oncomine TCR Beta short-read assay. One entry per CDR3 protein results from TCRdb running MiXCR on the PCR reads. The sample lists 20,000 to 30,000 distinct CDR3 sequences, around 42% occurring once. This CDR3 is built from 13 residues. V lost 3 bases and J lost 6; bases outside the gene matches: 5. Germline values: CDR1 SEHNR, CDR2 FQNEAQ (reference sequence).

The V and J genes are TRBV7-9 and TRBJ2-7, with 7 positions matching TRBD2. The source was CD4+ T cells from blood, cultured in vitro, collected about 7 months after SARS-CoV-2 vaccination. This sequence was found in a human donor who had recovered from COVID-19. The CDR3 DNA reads TGTGCCAGCAGCTTGGCGGGAGTGCCCGAGCAGTACTTC. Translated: CASSLAGVPEQYF.